This T cell receptor (beta chain) derives from a study of regulatory T cells in long-lasting Graves disease. Study-level findings and limits: Persistent-disease Graves' patients showed less TCR diversity than new cases. With a small sample size, accuracy may have been reduced.

Per the germline V gene, CDR1 is DFQATT and CDR2 is SNEGSKA (reference sequence). The CDR3 is made up of 12 amino acids. V lost 3 bases and J 2 bases, leaving 8 bases between the germline ends. Time point here: newly diagnosed GD, antithyroid drugs for less than 3 months. TCR sequences were obtained from RNA taken from PBMCs. Graves' disease diagnosis relied on American Thyroid Association guidelines. For TCR beta, libraries came from iRepertoire HTBI primers and Arm-PCR of CDR3 regions. MiXCR was run by TCRdb on the multiplex PCR reads, yielding one entry per CDR3 protein. The repertoire holds roughly 610,000 distinct CDR3 sequences, with approximately 15% as singletons. In its sample, this clonotype was seen a few times. Its specificity is not known. Another study also made use of these data, one on T cells in Graves' hyperthyroidism and ophthalmopathy. This second study notes: Blood also showed most of the thyroid clonotypes that were expanded above 0.001.

The chain combines TRBV20-1 with TRBJ2-7; no reliable D call. Sequenced here: peripheral blood mononuclear cells (PBMCs), sampled at new diagnosis, from a patient treated with antithyroid drugs. This TCR derives from a woman in her 30s with Graves disease. The CDR3 nucleotides read TGCAGTGCTAGCCGTTTTACCTACGAGCAGTACTTC. Amino acid sequence: CSASRFTYEQYF.